Below, 20 T cell receptor beta chains from the same sample are listed, as sequenced in a study of OX40 agonist ivuxolimab in advanced cancers. Data came from immunoSEQ multiplex PCR; TCRdb stores just in-frame clones and leaves some out. The table lists 50,000 to 65,000 clones, about nine tenths of them singletons. The specimen comprised CD4+ or CD8+ T cells sorted from blood, sampled in a trial of the OX40 agonist ivuxolimab. These receptors all stem from an adult with an advanced solid tumor such as melanoma, head and neck, liver or kidney cancer.

V usage is TRBV27 and J usage is TRBJ1-1, with D possibly matching TRBD1 (5 bases). Germline-derived CDR1 and CDR2 are MNHEY and SMNVEV (reference sequence). The V gene lost 2 bases and the J gene lost 4 bases, with 14 bases spanning the gap. The CDR3 is 15 residues long. The chain's CDR3 is CASSLEGLAGTEAFF. The CDR3 bases are TGTGCCAGCAGTTTAGAGGGACTGGCTGGCACTGAAGCTTTCTTT.

This chain links TRBV19 with TRBJ2-2; tentatively, D is TRBD1 or TRBD2 (5 bases each). Per the germline V gene, CDR1 is LNHDA and CDR2 is SQIVND (reference sequence). Trimming took off 6 bases at V and 0 bases at J, with 5 bases between the two ends. The CDR3 is 13 residues long. DNA for the CDR3: TGTGCCAGTAGGGGACCGAACACCGGGGAGCTGTTTTTT. Protein product: CASRGPNTGELFF.

The chain links TRBV5-1 to TRBJ1-1; D perhaps matches TRBD1 (6 bases). This CDR3 region has 16 residues. Germline V gene data show CDR1 as SGHRS and CDR2 as YFSETQ. Trimming pared 0 bases from V and 2 bases from J, leaving 14 bases between. DNA for the CDR3: TGCGCCAGCAGCTTGGCCGGAACAGGGTTAAACACTGAAGCTTTCTTT. It specifies CASSLAGTGLNTEAFF.

The chain combines TRBV5-1 with TRBJ1-2; D unclear. Germline-derived CDR1 and CDR2 are SGHRS and YFSETQ. This CDR3 is built from 14 residues. V lost 2 bases and J 0 bases, leaving 8 bases between the germline ends. DNA for the CDR3: TGCGCCAGCAGCTTCGGTGGATCTAACTATGGCTACACCTTC. Protein product: CASSFGGSNYGYTF.

The chain couples TRBV11-2 to TRBJ2-4; D perhaps matches TRBD1 (6 bases). Between the trimmed V and J ends, which lost 5 bases and 12 bases, there was a span of 23 bases. Germline CDR1 and CDR2: SGHAT and FQNNGV. This CDR3 spans 15 amino acids. This chain's CDR3 is CASSIQVGTLGDQYF. As DNA, the CDR3 is TGTGCCAGCAGCATCCAAGTCGGGACACTTGGGGATCAGTACTTC.

This sequence joins TRBV6-5 and TRBJ2-1, with no clear D. The CDR3 has 14 amino acids. Trimming took 6 bases from V and 7 from J, leaving 16 bases between them. Germline V CDR1 and CDR2: MNHEY, SVGAGI. CDR3 protein: CASRIAVSVNEQFF. The DNA of the CDR3 is TGTGCCAGCAGGATCGCCGTGTCGGTAAATGAGCAGTTCTTC.

This clone was counted once. The rearrangement links TRBV18 to TRBJ2-1, with D perhaps TRBD1 (6 bases). The CDR3 is 16 amino acids. Germline V gene data show CDR1 as KGHSH and CDR2 as LQKENI. V gave up 3 bases and J gave up 8 bases, with 20 bases separating them. The CDR3 sequence is CASSPFRDIRMDEQFF. CDR3 bases: TGTGCCAGCTCACCCTTCCGGGACATCAGGATGGATGAGCAGTTCTTC.

The rearrangement uses TRBV5-1 and TRBJ2-7; 15 bases are a match to TRBD2. The CDR3 runs 16 residues. Germline V gene lookup returns CDR1 SGHRS and CDR2 YFSETQ. Trimming took 4 bases from V and 1 from J; bases not matched to a gene: 3. CDR3 amino acids: CASSLGLAGGSYEQYF. CDR3 DNA sequence: TGCGCCAGCAGCCTGGGACTAGCGGGAGGTTCCTACGAGCAGTACTTC.

The chain recombines TRBV19 with TRBJ1-2; D is unclear. Deletions cut 6 bases from V and 2 bases from J, with 10 bases between. This CDR3 spans 13 amino acids. Germline V gene data show CDR1 as LNHDA and CDR2 as SQIVND (reference sequence). The CDR3 sequence is CASRRERNYGYTF. The DNA of the CDR3 is TGTGCCAGTAGGAGGGAGCGGAACTATGGCTACACCTTC.

The V call is TRBV21-1, the J call TRBJ1-5. TRBV21-1 is noted as a pseudogene. The CDR3 is made up of 16 amino acids. The DNA of the CDR3 is TGTGCCAGCCTTGGGGGGGGGACCCAGCGCAATCAGCCCCAGCATTTT. It encodes CASLGGGTQRNQPQHF.

The rearrangement uses TRBV5-4 and TRBJ2-7; no definite D call. Germline V gene data show CDR1 as SGHNT and CDR2 as YYREEE (reference sequence). The germline V and J ends were trimmed by 0 bases and 0 bases, with 7 bases remaining between them. This CDR3 comprises 14 residues. In nucleotides, the CDR3 is TGTGCCAGCAGCTTGGGCAGGAGCTCCTACGAGCAGTACTTC. As protein: CASSLGRSSYEQYF.

The genes are TRBV4-1 and TRBJ2-3; possible D gene TRBD2, 7 bases. V lost 4 bases, J lost 0 bases, and 17 bases lay in between. Germline values: CDR1 MGHRA, CDR2 YSYEKL. This CDR3 is 17 amino acids long. The CDR3 region has the DNA TGCGCCAGCAGCCTTTTAGGGGGGGGCGAGAGCACAGATACGCAGTATTTT. Protein product: CASSLLGGGESTDTQYF.

The chain recombines TRBV15 with TRBJ2-7; the D is unclear. Germline V gives CDR1 LNHNV, CDR2 YYDKDF (reference sequence). V was clipped by 4 bases and J by 5 bases, with 15 bases between them. This CDR3 spans 14 amino acids. The CDR3 sequence: CATSTGLNPDEQYF. The CDR3 nucleotides read TGTGCCACCAGCACCGGTCTCAACCCGGACGAGCAGTACTTC.

This clone was counted a single time. This chain connects TRBV6-5 to TRBJ2-5; TRBD1 might be the D (5 bases). This CDR3 is 15 amino acids long. V lost 0 bases to trimming and J lost 2 bases, with 10 bases between them. Looked up from germline, CDR1 is MNHEY and CDR2 is SVGAGI. CDR3 bases: TGTGCCAGCAGTTACTCTTGGGCAGGGCAAGAGACCCAGTACTTC. Its translation is CASSYSWAGQETQYF.

This clone was observed once. The V gene is TRBV30, the J gene TRBJ1-3; no reliable D call. Germline V gene sequence: CDR1 GTSNPN, CDR2 SVGIG (reference sequence). The CDR3 loop spans 13 amino acids. V lost 4 bases and J 2 bases, leaving 9 bases between the germline ends. Here the CDR3 DNA reads TGTGCCTGGACGAGGACTGCTGGAAACACCATATATTTT. Translation gives CAWTRTAGNTIYF.

The chain joins TRBV4-1 to TRBJ2-7; TRBD2 matches at 8 bases. This CDR3 comprises 15 residues. Trimming took 6 bases from V and 2 from J; bases not matched to a gene: 9. Per germline, CDR1 MGHRA and CDR2 YSYEKL. CDR3 protein: CASSSVGRGTYEQYF. DNA of the CDR3: TGCGCCAGCAGTTCCGTCGGGAGGGGTACCTACGAGCAGTACTTC.

The chain couples TRBV9 to TRBJ2-3; TRBD2 matches at 9 bases. The V gene end was trimmed by 4 bases and the J gene end by 0 bases; junction bases not matched to a gene: 6. The CDR3 runs 16 residues. From germline, CDR1 is SGDLS and CDR2 YYNGEE. The CDR3 DNA follows: TGTGCCAGCAGCCCCAGGACTAGCGTTAGCACAGATACGCAGTATTTT. Protein product: CASSPRTSVSTDTQYF.

This chain uses TRBV7-8 with TRBJ2-5; D ambiguous. The CDR3 length is 14 residues. The germline gives CDR1 SGHVS, CDR2 FQNEAQ. The ends were cut back, 1 base at V and 1 base at J, with 7 bases in the middle. CDR3 sequence reads: CASSLDGIQETQYF. DNA for the CDR3: TGTGCCAGCAGCTTAGACGGCATCCAAGAGACCCAGTACTTC.

V gene TRBV5-1 combines with J gene TRBJ2-3; D is uncertain. The CDR3 consists of 13 residues. From germline, CDR1 is SGHRS and CDR2 YFSETQ. V lost 2 bases and J lost 2, with 6 bases in between. CDR3 residues: CASSLGFTDTQYF. For the CDR3, the DNA is TGCGCCAGCAGCTTAGGATTCACAGATACGCAGTATTTT.

The sample holds one count of this clone. The J gene is TRBJ1-1, the V gene TRBV28, with TRBD1 identical over 7 bases. The CDR3 length is 14 residues. J was trimmed by 10 bases and V by 2 bases; bases with no gene match: 10. The germline V gene encodes CDR1 MDHEN and CDR2 SYDVKM. The CDR3 DNA is TGTGCCAGCAGTTTACCCGACAGGGCGGAATCAGCTTTCTTT. Its translation is CASSLPDRAESAFF.